One T cell receptor (beta chain) is described in this entry. This record comes from a study of blood T cell repertoires in COVID-19. Study-level background: Researchers got acute and convalescent COVID-19 samples from the United States, Italy and Spain.

In the original processing: Quantification of nucleated cells was approximated via reference gene primer amplification. Profiled with immunoSEQ multiplex PCR; TCRdb holds only in-frame clones, not every one. That table furnishes V, J and clone size, whereas the DNA furnished D and trimming. Among 85,000 to 100,000 clones, 70% to 90% were seen once, and the ten largest hold approximately 2%. Patients of the Seattle cohort, enrolled during active infection, were followed longitudinally. The sequence was collected from a middle-aged man with COVID-19, enrolled during active disease. Sequenced material: peripheral blood.

As DNA, the CDR3 is TGTGCCAGCTCATTTCCGGGGGGTGAGCAGTTCTTC. This sequence encodes CASSFPGGEQFF. The chain carries TRBV18 and TRBJ2-1; 7 bases align to TRBD2. Germline values: CDR1 KGHSH, CDR2 LQKENI. Trimming cost V 5 bases and J 9 bases; bases outside gene matches: 4. The CDR3 runs to 12 residues.